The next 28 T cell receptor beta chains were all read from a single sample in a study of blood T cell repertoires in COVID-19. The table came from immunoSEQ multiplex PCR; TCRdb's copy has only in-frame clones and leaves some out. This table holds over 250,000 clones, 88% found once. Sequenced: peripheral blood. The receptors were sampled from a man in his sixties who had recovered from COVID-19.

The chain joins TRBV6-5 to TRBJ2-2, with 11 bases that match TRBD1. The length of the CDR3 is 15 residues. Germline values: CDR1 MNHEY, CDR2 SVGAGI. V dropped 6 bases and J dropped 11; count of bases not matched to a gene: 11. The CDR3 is CASRSPDRGPGELFF. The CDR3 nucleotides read TGTGCCAGCAGGTCCCCGGACAGGGGGCCGGGAGAGCTGTTTTTT.

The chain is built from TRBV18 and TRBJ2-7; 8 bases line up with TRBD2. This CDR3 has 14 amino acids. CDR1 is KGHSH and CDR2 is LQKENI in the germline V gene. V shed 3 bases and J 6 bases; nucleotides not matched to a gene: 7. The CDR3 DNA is TGTGCCAGCTCACCCGTCCGGGAGGGTACCGAGCAGTACTTC. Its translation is CASSPVREGTEQYF.

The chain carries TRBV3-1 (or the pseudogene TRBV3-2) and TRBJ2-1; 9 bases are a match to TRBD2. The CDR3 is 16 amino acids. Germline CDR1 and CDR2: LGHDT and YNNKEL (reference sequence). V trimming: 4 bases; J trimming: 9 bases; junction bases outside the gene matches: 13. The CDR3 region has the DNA TGTGCCAGCAGCCCTAGAGGGGCGGGGGGGAAGGCTGAGCAGTTCTTC. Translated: CASSPRGAGGKAEQFF.

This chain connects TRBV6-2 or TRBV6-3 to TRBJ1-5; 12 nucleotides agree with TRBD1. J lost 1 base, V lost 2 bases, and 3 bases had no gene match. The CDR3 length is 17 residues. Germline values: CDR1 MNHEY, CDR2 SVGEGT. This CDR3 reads CASSYGTGGWSNQPQHF. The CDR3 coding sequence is TGTGCCAGCAGTTACGGGACAGGGGGCTGGAGCAATCAGCCCCAGCATTTT.

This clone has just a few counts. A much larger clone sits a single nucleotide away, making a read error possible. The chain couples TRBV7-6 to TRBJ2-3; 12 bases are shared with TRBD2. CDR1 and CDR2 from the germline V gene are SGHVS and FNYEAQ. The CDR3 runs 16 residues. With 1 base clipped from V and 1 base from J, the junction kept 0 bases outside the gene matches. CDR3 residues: CASSLGTSGGTDTQYF. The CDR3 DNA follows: TGTGCCAGCAGCTTAGGGACTAGCGGGGGCACAGATACGCAGTATTTT.

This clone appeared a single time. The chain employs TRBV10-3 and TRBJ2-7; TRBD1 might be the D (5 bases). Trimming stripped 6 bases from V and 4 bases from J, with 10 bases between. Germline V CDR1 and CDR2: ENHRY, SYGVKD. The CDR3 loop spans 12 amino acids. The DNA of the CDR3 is TGTGCCATCAGAGTCAGGGAATACGAGCAGTACTTC. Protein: CAIRVREYEQYF.

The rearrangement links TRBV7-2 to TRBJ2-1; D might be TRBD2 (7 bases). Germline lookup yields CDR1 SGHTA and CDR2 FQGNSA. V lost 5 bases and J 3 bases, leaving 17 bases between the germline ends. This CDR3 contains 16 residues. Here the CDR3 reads CASSPQFGGLYNEQFF. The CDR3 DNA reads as TGTGCCAGCAGCCCCCAGTTCGGGGGGCTCTACAATGAGCAGTTCTTC.

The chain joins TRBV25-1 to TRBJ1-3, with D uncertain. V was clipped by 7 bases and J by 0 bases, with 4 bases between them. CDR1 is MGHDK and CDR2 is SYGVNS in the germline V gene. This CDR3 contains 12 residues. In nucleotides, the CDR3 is TGTGCCAGCACCGGCTCTGGAAACACCATATATTTT. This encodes CASTGSGNTIYF.

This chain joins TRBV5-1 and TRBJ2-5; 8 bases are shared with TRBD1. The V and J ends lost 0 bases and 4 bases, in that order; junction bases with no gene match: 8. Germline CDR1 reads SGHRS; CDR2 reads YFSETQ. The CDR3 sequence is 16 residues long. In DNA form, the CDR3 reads TGCGCCAGCAGCTTGGCCGGACAGGGCAGTGGAGAGACCCAGTACTTC. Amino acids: CASSLAGQGSGETQYF.

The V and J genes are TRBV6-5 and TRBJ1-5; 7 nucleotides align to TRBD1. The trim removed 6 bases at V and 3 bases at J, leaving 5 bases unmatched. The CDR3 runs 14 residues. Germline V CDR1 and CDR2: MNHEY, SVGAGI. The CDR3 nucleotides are TGTGCCAGCAGCCCCGGGACAGTCAATCAGCCCCAGCATTTT. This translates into CASSPGTVNQPQHF.

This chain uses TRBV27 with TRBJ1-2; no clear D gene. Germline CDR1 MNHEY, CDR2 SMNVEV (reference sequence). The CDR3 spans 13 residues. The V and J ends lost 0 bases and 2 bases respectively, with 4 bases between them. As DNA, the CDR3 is TGTGCCAGCAGTTTATCAGAGAACTATGGCTACACCTTC. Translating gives CASSLSENYGYTF.

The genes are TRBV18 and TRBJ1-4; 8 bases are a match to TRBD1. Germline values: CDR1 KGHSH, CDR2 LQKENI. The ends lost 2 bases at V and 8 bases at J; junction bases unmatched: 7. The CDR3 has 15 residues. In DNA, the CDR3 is TGTGCCAGCTCACCAAGCACAGGGGGTGTGGAAAAACTGTTTTTT. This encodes CASSPSTGGVEKLFF.

The CDR3 is CASSLGQGAVGAFF. The CDR3 DNA follows: TGTGCCAGCAGTCTGGGACAGGGGGCAGTCGGGGCTTTCTTT. This chain links TRBV2 with TRBJ1-1, with 12 nucleotides matching TRBD1. This CDR3 region has 14 residues. CDR1 is SNHLY and CDR2 is FYNNEI in the germline V gene. V shed 5 bases, J shed 11 bases, and the junction held 9 bases outside the gene matches.

CDR3 loop: CASSWEAGRVKFF. CDR3 nucleotides: TGTGCCAGCAGTTGGGAGGCAGGGCGGGTGAAGTTCTTC. J is TRBJ2-1 and V is TRBV27; D perhaps matches TRBD2 (6 bases). The V gene lost 4 bases and the J gene lost 14 bases, with 18 bases spanning the gap. Germline V gene lookup returns CDR1 MNHEY and CDR2 SMNVEV (reference sequence). This CDR3 is built from 13 residues.

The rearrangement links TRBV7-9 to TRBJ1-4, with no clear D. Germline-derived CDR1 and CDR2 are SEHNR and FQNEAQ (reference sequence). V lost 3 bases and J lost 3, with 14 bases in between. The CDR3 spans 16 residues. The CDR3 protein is CASSFNTGGANEKLFF. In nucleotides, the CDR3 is TGTGCCAGCAGCTTTAACACTGGCGGGGCTAATGAAAAACTGTTTTTT. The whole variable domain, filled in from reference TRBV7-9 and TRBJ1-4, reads DTGVSQNPRHKITKRGQNVTFRCDPISEHNRLYWYRQTLGQGPEFLTYFQNEAQLEKSRLLSDRFSAERPKGSFSTLEIQRTEQGDSAMYLCASSFNTGGANEKLFFGSGTQLSVL.

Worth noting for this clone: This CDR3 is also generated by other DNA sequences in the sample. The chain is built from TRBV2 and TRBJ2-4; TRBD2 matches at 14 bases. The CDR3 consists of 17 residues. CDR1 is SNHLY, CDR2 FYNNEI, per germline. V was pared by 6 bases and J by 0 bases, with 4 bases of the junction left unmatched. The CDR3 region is CASSGTSGGLAKNIQYF. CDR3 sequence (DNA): TGTGCCAGCAGCGGGACTAGCGGGGGACTAGCCAAAAACATTCAGTACTTC. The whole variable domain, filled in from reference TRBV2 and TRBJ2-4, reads EPEVTQTPSHQVTQMGQEVILRCVPISNHLYFYWYRQILGQKVEFLVSFYNNEISEKSEIFDDQFSVERPDGSNFTLKIRSTKLEDSAMYFCASSGTSGGLAKNIQYFGAGTRLSVL.

CDR3 nucleotides: TGTGCCAGTAGTACTCGGACAGGGGGCCGCGGCACTGAAGCTTTCTTT. This codes for CASSTRTGGRGTEAFF. This chain uses TRBV19 with TRBJ1-1, with 11 nucleotides matching TRBD1. The CDR3 is 16 residues long. Germline trimming cut 4 bases from V and 4 bases from J; bases unmatched to any gene: 8. The V gene's germline CDR1 is LNHDA and CDR2 SQIVND (reference sequence).

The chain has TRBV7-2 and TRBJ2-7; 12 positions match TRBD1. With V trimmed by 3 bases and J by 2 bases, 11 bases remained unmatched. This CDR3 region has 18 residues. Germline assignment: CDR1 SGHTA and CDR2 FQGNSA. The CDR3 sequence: CASSLGQGASGGPYEQYF. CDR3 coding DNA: TGTGCCAGCAGCTTGGGACAGGGGGCTAGCGGGGGACCCTACGAGCAGTACTTC.

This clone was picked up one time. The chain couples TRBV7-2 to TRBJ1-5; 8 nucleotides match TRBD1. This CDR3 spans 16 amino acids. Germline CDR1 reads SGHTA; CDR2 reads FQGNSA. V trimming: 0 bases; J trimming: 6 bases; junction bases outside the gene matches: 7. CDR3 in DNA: TGTGCCAGCAGCTTAGCGTTTGCGACAGGGGTTCAGCCCCAGCATTTT. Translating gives CASSLAFATGVQPQHF.

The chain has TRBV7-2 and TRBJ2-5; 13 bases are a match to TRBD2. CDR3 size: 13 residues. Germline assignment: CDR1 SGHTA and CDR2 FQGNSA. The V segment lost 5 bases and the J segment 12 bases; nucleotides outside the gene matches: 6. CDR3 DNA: TGTGCCAGCAGCCAGACTAGCGGGGGGAATAAGTACTTC. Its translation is CASSQTSGGNKYF.

CDR3 sequence reads: CASSKNPGQRTSDTQYF. In DNA form, the CDR3 reads TGCGCCAGCAGTAAGAACCCGGGACAGCGGACATCAGATACGCAGTATTTT. The rearrangement uses TRBV5-1 and TRBJ2-3; 7 nucleotides line up with TRBD1. Germline values: CDR1 SGHRS, CDR2 YFSETQ. The CDR3 spans 17 residues. V shed 5 bases, J shed 4 bases, and the junction held 16 bases outside the gene matches.

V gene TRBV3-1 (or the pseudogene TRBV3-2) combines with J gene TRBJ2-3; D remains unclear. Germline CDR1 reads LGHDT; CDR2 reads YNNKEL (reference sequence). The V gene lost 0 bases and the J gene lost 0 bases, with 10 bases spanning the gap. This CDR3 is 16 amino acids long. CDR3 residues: CASSQDNVTSTDTQYF. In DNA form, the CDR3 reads TGTGCCAGCAGCCAAGATAACGTGACTAGCACAGATACGCAGTATTTT.

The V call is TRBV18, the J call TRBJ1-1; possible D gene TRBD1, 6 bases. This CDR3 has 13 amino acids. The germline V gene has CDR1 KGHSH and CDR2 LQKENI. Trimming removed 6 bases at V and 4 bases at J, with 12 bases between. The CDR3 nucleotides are TGTGCCAGCTCCCCGAGGGGGTCCACTGAAGCTTTCTTT. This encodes CASSPRGSTEAFF.

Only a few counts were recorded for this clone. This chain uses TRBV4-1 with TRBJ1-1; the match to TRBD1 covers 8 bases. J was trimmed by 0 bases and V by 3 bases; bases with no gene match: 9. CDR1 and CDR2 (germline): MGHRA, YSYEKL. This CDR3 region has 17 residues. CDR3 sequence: CASSQEDRAPLNTEAFF. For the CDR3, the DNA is TGCGCCAGCAGCCAGGAGGACAGGGCGCCCCTGAACACTGAAGCTTTCTTT.

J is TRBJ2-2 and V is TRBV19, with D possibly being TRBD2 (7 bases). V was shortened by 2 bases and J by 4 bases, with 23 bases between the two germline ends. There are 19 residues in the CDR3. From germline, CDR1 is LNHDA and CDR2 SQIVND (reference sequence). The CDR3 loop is CASSIPPWGGDTFTGELFF. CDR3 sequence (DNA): TGTGCCAGTAGTATACCTCCTTGGGGAGGGGACACCTTCACCGGGGAGCTGTTTTTT.

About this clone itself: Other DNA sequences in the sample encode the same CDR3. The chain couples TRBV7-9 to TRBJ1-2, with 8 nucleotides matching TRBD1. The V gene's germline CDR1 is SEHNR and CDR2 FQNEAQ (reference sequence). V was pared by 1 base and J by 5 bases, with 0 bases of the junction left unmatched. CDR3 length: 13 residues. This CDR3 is CASSLGQGYGYTF. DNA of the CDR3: TGTGCCAGCAGCTTAGGACAGGGGTATGGCTACACCTTC.

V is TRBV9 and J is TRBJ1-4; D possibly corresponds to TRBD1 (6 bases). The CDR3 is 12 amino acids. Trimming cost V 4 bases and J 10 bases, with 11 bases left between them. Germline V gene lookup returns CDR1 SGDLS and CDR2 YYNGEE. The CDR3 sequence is CASSRLGGKLFF. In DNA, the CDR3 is TGTGCCAGCAGCCGTCTAGGGGGAAAACTGTTTTTT.

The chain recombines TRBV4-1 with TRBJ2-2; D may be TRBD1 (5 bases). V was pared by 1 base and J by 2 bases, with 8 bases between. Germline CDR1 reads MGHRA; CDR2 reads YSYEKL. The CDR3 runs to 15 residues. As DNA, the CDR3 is TGCGCCAGCAGCCAAGCCGACAGAAACACCGGGGAGCTGTTTTTT. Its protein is CASSQADRNTGELFF.